The text below deals with one T cell receptor beta chain. Its antigen is unidentified. At one boundary the junction diverges from the germline segment, which might be a read error. This entry belongs to a study of post-analysis software for immune sequencing data. Study context: Relapsing-remitting, secondary progressive and progressive-relapsing forms made up the multiple sclerosis disease courses.

Unique molecular identifiers featured in each of the TCR beta cDNA libraries. Once roughly 1 to 10 million T cells were used, roughly 0.5 million cDNA molecules resulted. TCRdb re-called the PCR reads with MiXCR, one entry per CDR3 protein. Found here are around 700,000 distinct CDR3 sequences, more than 50% of them singletons; the top ten hold about 11%. The length of the CDR3 is 13 residues. Germline-derived CDR1 and CDR2 are ENHRY and SYGVKD. Study conclusions and caveats: Compared with controls, patients had more of about 5 TRBV segments, including TRBV5-6, TRBV5-1 and TRBV20-1.

This receptor was taken from a girl aged 2 to 9 with multiple sclerosis. The rearrangement joins TRBV10-3 to TRBJ2-1; D could derive from TRBD1 or TRBD2 (5 bases each). The source material was blood. The CDR3 sequence: CAISEEGYSEQFF. The CDR3 bases are TGTGCCATCAGTGAGGAGGGGTACAGTGAGCAGTTCTTC.